A selection of T cell receptor beta chains follows, all from one sample in a study of cytotoxic CD8 clonotypes in ibrutinib-treated CLL. Assay used: immunoSEQ multiplex PCR; TCRdb lists only in-frame clones, some missing. The table lists roughly 200,000 clones, 72% of them singletons. Sample: PBMCs, taken after 24 months of ibrutinib treatment. These receptors were taken from a human donor with chronic lymphocytic leukemia. CDR3s include the opening cysteine and the closing phenylalanine or tryptophan. Fields, in order: clone size, J gene, D gene, V gene, CDR3 protein, CDR3 DNA. The D gene is left open where the match is weak. Only part of the rows carry a size: once, few, many, or a class if the clone is expanded.

size: NA; J: TRBJ1-5; D: TRBD1; V: TRBV11-2; CDR3: CASSEQGALNQPQHF; DNA: TGTGCCAGCAGCGAGCAGGGGGCCCTCAATCAGCCCCAGCATTTT
size: few; J: TRBJ2-3; D: NA; V: TRBV6-1; CDR3: CASSEARGGGADTQYF; DNA: TGTGCCAGCAGTGAAGCGCGTGGAGGTGGGGCAGATACGCAGTATTTT
size: NA; J: TRBJ2-3; D: TRBD2; V: TRBV30; CDR3: CAWSVLAGAVDTQYF; DNA: TGTGCCTGGAGTGTTCTAGCGGGAGCGGTGGATACGCAGTATTTT
size: NA; J: TRBJ1-1; D: NA; V: TRBV29-1; CDR3: CSSMGPGNTEAFF; DNA: TGCAGCTCGATGGGCCCAGGGAACACTGAAGCTTTCTTT
size: NA; J: TRBJ2-7; D: NA; V: TRBV27; CDR3: CASRGAASYEQYF; DNA: TGTGCTTCCAGAGGGGCAGCGAGCTACGAGCAGTACTTC
size: NA; J: TRBJ1-2; D: NA; V: TRBV5-1; CDR3: CASSAATANYGYTF; DNA: TGCGCCAGCAGCGCCGCGACAGCTAACTATGGCTACACCTTC
size: few; J: TRBJ2-7; D: TRBD2; V: TRBV18; CDR3: CASSGDYAYEQYF; DNA: TGTGCCAGCTCAGGGGACTACGCCTACGAGCAGTACTTC
size: NA; J: TRBJ1-3; D: NA; V: TRBV19; CDR3: CASSITRRSSGNTIYF; DNA: TGTGCCAGTAGTATTACCCGACGTTCCTCTGGAAACACCATATATTTT
size: NA; J: TRBJ2-7; D: NA; V: TRBV11-2; CDR3: CASRVLPTYEQYF; DNA: TGTGCCAGCAGGGTACTACCAACCTACGAGCAGTACTTC
size: few; J: TRBJ1-1; D: TRBD1; V: TRBV2; CDR3: CASSAVTGARTEAFF; DNA: TGTGCCAGCAGTGCAGTGACAGGGGCCCGAACTGAAGCTTTCTTT
size: NA; J: TRBJ2-1; D: NA; V: TRBV21-1; CDR3: CASSTRKIEQFF; DNA: TGTGCCAGCAGCACCCGGAAGATTGAGCAGTTCTTC
size: NA; J: TRBJ2-1; D: TRBD2; V: TRBV7-8; CDR3: CASSLVASGTLDEQFF; DNA: TGTGCCAGCAGCTTAGTGGCTAGCGGGACCCTCGATGAGCAGTTCTTC
size: NA; J: TRBJ1-1; D: NA; V: TRBV6-6; CDR3: CASSYPGEEAFF; DNA: TGTGCCAGCAGTTACCCAGGGGAAGAAGCTTTCTTT
size: NA; J: TRBJ2-3; D: NA; V: TRBV5-4; CDR3: CASSLGTGGNTDTQYF; DNA: TGTGCCAGCAGCTTAGGGACTGGCGGAAACACAGATACGCAGTATTTT
size: NA; J: TRBJ2-1; D: NA; V: TRBV9; CDR3: CASALGGNRYNEQFF; DNA: TGTGCCAGTGCCCTAGGGGGGAACAGGTACAATGAGCAGTTCTTC
size: NA; J: TRBJ2-2; D: TRBD2; V: TRBV10-2; CDR3: CASRRGLGGRSDGELFF; DNA: TGCGCCAGCAGGAGGGGATTAGGCGGGAGGTCCGACGGGGAGCTGTTTTTT
size: NA; J: TRBJ2-7; D: TRBD2; V: TRBV5-4; CDR3: CASSGSSGRSYEQYF; DNA: TGTGCCAGCAGCGGTTCTAGCGGGCGCTCCTACGAGCAGTACTTC
size: NA; J: TRBJ2-2; D: NA; V: TRBV25-1; CDR3: CASGQGTGELFF; DNA: TGTGCCAGCGGTCAAGGAACCGGGGAGCTGTTTTTT
size: NA; J: TRBJ2-7; D: TRBD1; V: TRBV5-1; CDR3: CASSSMTGPYEQYF; DNA: TGCGCCAGCAGCTCCATGACAGGGCCCTACGAGCAGTACTTC
size: few; J: TRBJ1-2; D: NA; V: TRBV27; CDR3: CASRQGYYGYTF; DNA: TGTGCCAGCAGACAGGGCTACTATGGCTACACCTTC
size: NA; J: TRBJ2-1; D: NA; V: TRBV16; CDR3: CASSQSDTEQFF; DNA: TGTGCCAGCAGCCAATCGGATACTGAGCAGTTCTTC
size: NA; J: TRBJ2-1; D: NA; V: TRBV11-3; CDR3: CASSTGTRNEQFF; DNA: TGTGCCAGCAGTACCGGGACGCGAAATGAGCAGTTCTTC
size: NA; J: TRBJ2-2; D: TRBD2; V: TRBV10-3; CDR3: CAISEPLTSPGELFF; DNA: TGTGCCATCAGTGAGCCCTTGACTAGCCCCGGGGAGCTGTTTTTT
size: NA; J: TRBJ1-2; D: NA; V: TRBV7-9; CDR3: CASSPHAGSDGYTF; DNA: TGTGCCAGCAGCCCCCACGCAGGGAGTGATGGCTACACCTTC
size: few; J: TRBJ2-3; D: NA; V: TRBV4-2; CDR3: CASSQVGYTDTQYF; DNA: TGTGCCAGCAGCCAAGTCGGTTATACAGATACGCAGTATTTT
size: NA; J: TRBJ2-3; D: TRBD2; V: TRBV7-2; CDR3: CASSKTSGSTDTQYF; DNA: TGTGCCAGCAGCAAGACTAGCGGTAGCACAGATACGCAGTATTTT
size: once; J: TRBJ2-1; D: TRBD2; V: TRBV5-1; CDR3: CASSLTAGAAGRNSYNEQFF; DNA: TGCGCCAGCAGCTTGACTGCGGGAGCGGCTGGTAGAAACTCCTACAATGAGCAGTTCTTC
size: NA; J: TRBJ2-7; D: TRBD2; V: TRBV9; CDR3: CASSADLAGRTYEQYF; DNA: TGTGCCAGCAGCGCCGATCTAGCGGGAAGGACCTACGAGCAGTACTTC
size: NA; J: TRBJ1-1; D: NA; V: TRBV4-3; CDR3: CASSHRTANTEAFF; DNA: TGCGCCAGCAGCCACCGGACAGCGAACACTGAAGCTTTCTTT
size: NA; J: TRBJ2-5; D: TRBD2; V: TRBV27; CDR3: CASSKKPGLVSPETQYF; DNA: TGTGCCAGCAGTAAAAAGCCGGGACTAGTAAGTCCAGAGACCCAGTACTTC
size: NA; J: TRBJ1-5; D: NA; V: TRBV6-5; CDR3: CASSYGIYSNQPQHF; DNA: TGTGCCAGCAGTTACGGGATTTATAGCAATCAGCCCCAGCATTTT
size: few; J: TRBJ2-1; D: TRBD1; V: TRBV7-6; CDR3: CASSPAGTDLYNEQFF; DNA: TGTGCCAGCAGCCCCGCCGGGACAGACCTATACAATGAGCAGTTCTTC
size: NA; J: TRBJ2-5; D: NA; V: TRBV6-5; CDR3: CASSRLTSQETQYF; DNA: TGTGCCAGCAGCCGCCTCACATCCCAAGAGACCCAGTACTTC
size: NA; J: TRBJ2-3; D: NA; V: TRBV27; CDR3: CASSSQVPTDTQYF; DNA: TGTGCCAGCAGTTCCCAGGTCCCCACAGATACGCAGTATTTT
size: NA; J: TRBJ2-3; D: TRBD2; V: TRBV5-6; CDR3: CASSLPTSGKGDTQYF; DNA: TGTGCCAGCAGCTTGCCGACTAGCGGGAAGGGAGATACGCAGTATTTT
size: few; J: TRBJ1-5; D: NA; V: TRBV30; CDR3: CAWSRSGNQPQHF; DNA: TGTGCCTGGAGTCGCTCGGGGAATCAGCCCCAGCATTTT
size: NA; J: TRBJ2-7; D: TRBD1; V: TRBV28; CDR3: CASSLQRRTGGGTYEQYF; DNA: TGTGCCAGCAGTTTGCAAAGGAGGACAGGGGGCGGCACCTACGAGCAGTACTTC
size: few; J: TRBJ2-5; D: TRBD1; V: TRBV5-4; CDR3: CASSLADRGQETQYF; DNA: TGTGCCAGCAGCTTGGCGGACAGGGGCCAAGAGACCCAGTACTTC
size: few; J: TRBJ2-1; D: NA; V: TRBV27; CDR3: CASSLGVNNEQFF; DNA: TGTGCCAGCAGTTTGGGGGTGAACAATGAGCAGTTCTTC
size: NA; J: TRBJ2-7; D: TRBD2; V: TRBV6-5; CDR3: CASNVAGGREQYF; DNA: TGTGCCAGCAACGTAGCGGGAGGGCGGGAGCAGTACTTC
size: NA; J: TRBJ1-5; D: NA; V: TRBV28; CDR3: CASNSVNSNQPQHF; DNA: TGTGCCAGCAATTCAGTAAATAGCAATCAGCCCCAGCATTTT
size: few; J: TRBJ1-1; D: NA; V: TRBV12-5; CDR3: CASGKVGQGGTEAFF; DNA: TGTGCTAGTGGAAAAGTCGGGCAGGGAGGTACTGAAGCTTTCTTT
size: few; J: TRBJ2-7; D: TRBD2; V: TRBV7-2; CDR3: CASSWGSSGFSYEQYF; DNA: TGTGCCAGCAGCTGGGGGAGTAGCGGGTTCTCCTACGAGCAGTACTTC
size: NA; J: TRBJ2-2; D: TRBD2; V: TRBV4-2; CDR3: CASSQDAGGGAGELFF; DNA: TGTGCCAGCAGCCAAGATGCGGGAGGAGGGGCCGGGGAGCTGTTTTTT
size: NA; J: TRBJ2-1; D: TRBD1; V: TRBV7-7; CDR3: CASSPGPTGGYGNEQFF; DNA: TGTGCTAGCAGCCCCGGCCCGACAGGGGGATACGGGAATGAGCAGTTCTTC
size: NA; J: TRBJ2-5; D: NA; V: TRBV4-1; CDR3: CASSQTLWGPYQETQYF; DNA: TGCGCCAGCAGCCAGACCTTGTGGGGGCCTTACCAAGAGACCCAGTACTTC